This T cell receptor (beta chain) was profiled in a study of blood T cell repertoires in COVID-19. V was clipped by 6 bases and J by 8 bases; unmatched bases: 5. The germline V gene encodes CDR1 ENHRY and CDR2 SYGVKD. The CDR3 runs 12 residues. Produced via immunoSEQ multiplex PCR; TCRdb's table is partial and in-frame only. The table records 250,000 to 350,000 clones, nearly 90% of them present only once. Material: PBMCs or T cells enriched from blood (not recorded which). The source of this sequence is a woman in her forties or fifties who had been exposed to COVID-19. V and J are TRBV10-3 and TRBJ1-2; 8 bases line up with TRBD1. CDR3 DNA sequence: TGTGCCATCAGGACAGGGGTAGAGGGCTACACCTTC. It translates to CAIRTGVEGYTF.